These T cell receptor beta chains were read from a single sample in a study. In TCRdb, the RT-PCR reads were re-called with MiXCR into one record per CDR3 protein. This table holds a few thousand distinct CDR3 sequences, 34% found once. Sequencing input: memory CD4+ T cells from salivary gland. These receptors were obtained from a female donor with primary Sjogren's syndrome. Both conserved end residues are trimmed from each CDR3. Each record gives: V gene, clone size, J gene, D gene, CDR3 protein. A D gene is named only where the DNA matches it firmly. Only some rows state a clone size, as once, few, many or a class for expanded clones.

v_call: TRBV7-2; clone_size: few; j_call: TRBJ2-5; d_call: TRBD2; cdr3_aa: ASSATSGDQETQY
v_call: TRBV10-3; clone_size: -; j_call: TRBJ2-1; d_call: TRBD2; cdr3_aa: AISVAGVADTQF
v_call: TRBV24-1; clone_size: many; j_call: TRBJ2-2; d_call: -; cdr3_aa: ATSDYNSPTGELF
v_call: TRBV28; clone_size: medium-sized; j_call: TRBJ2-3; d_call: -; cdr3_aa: ASSLGAVDTQY
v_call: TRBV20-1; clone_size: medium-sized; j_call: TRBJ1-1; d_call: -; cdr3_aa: SARADGNTEAF
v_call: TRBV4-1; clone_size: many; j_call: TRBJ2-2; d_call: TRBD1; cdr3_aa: ASSPGTANTGELF
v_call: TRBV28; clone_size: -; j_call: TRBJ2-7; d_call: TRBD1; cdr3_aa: ASSPTGGSYEQY
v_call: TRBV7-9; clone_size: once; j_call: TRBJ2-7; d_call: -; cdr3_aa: ASSPTGEPRGYEQY
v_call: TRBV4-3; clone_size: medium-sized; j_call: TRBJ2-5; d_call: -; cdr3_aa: ASSPGTLNQETQY
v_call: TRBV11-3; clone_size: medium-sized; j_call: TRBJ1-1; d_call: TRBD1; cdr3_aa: ASSLRTGSAEAF
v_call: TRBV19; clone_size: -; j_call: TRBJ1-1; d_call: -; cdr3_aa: ASSIEGEKTESF
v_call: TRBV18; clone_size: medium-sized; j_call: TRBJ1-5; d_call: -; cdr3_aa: ASSPPSDGGFNQPQH
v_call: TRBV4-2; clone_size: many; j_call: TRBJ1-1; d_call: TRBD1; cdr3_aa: ASSQAEQGTEAF
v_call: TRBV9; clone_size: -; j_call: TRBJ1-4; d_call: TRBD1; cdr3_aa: ASSPQGAVNEKLF
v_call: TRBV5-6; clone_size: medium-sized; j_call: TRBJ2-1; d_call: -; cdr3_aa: ASRRDPPSNEQF